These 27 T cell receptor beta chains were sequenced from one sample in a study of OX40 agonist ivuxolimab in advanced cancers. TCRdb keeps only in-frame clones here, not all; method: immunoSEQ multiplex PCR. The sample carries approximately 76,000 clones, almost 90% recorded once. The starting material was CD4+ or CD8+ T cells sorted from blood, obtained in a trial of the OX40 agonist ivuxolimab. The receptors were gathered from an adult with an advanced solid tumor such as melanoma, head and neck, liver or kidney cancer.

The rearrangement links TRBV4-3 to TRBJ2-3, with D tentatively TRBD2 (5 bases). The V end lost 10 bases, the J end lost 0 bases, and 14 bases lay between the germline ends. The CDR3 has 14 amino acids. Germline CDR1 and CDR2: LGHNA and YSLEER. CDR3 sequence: CATSEATSTDTQYF. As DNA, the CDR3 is TGCGCCACATCGGAGGCCACTAGCACAGATACGCAGTATTTT.

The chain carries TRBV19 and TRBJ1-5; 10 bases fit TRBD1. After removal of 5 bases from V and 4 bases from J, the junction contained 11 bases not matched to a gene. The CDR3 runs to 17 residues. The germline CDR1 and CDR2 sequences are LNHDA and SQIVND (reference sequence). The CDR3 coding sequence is TGTGCCAGTAGTGTACGGGACAGGGGCAAGGAAAATCAGCCCCAGCATTTT. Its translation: CASSVRDRGKENQPQHF.

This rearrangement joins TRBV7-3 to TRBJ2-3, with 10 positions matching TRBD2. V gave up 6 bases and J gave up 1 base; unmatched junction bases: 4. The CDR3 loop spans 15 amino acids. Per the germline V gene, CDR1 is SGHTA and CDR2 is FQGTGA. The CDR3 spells CASSSGTSGTDTQYF. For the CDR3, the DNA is TGTGCCAGCAGTTCCGGGACTAGCGGCACAGATACGCAGTATTTT.

The CDR3 DNA reads TGTGCCAGTAGTGCCCCTAACACCGGGGAGCTGTTTTTT. This gives the protein CASSAPNTGELFF. The V gene is TRBV19, the J gene TRBJ2-2; D is uncertain. Germline CDR1 LNHDA, CDR2 SQIVND (reference sequence). The CDR3 is made up of 13 amino acids. Trimming shortened V by 5 bases and J by 2 bases, and 6 bases separated the two germline ends.

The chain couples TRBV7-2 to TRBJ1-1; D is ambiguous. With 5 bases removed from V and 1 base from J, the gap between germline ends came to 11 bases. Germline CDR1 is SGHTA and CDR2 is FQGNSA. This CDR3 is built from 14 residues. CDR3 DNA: TGTGCCAGCAGCCACCCGACGGAGAACACTGAAGCTTTCTTT. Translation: CASSHPTENTEAFF.

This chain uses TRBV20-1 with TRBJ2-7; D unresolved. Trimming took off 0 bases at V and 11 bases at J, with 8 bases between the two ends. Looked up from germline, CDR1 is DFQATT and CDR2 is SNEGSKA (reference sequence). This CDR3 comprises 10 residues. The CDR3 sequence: CSARDRQEYF. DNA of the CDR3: TGCAGTGCTAGAGATCGTCAGGAGTACTTC.

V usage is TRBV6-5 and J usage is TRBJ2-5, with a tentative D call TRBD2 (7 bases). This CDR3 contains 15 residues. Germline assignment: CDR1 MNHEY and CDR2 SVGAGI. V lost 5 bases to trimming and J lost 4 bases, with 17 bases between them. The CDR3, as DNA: TGTGCCAGCAGTGGGGGGGGCCCGCGTAGAGAGACCCAGTACTTC. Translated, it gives CASSGGGPRRETQYF.

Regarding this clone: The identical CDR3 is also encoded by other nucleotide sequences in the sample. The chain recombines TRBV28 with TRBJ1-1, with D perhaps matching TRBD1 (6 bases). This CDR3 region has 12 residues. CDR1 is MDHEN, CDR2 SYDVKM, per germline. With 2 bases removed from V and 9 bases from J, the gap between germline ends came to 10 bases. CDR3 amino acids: CASSLRTGKAFF. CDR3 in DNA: TGTGCCAGCAGTTTAAGAACAGGGAAAGCTTTCTTT.

This CDR3 is CASSLFGGAADTQYF. The CDR3 nucleotides read TGTGCCAGCAGCCTCTTTGGGGGAGCAGCAGATACGCAGTATTTT. The chain joins TRBV11-3 to TRBJ2-3; D might be TRBD1 or TRBD2, each matching 5 bases. CDR1 SGHNT and CDR2 YENEEA come from the germline V gene. This CDR3 comprises 15 residues. V lost 5 bases and J lost 4, with 16 bases in between. Full variable domain (outside the CDR3, taken from reference TRBV11-3 and TRBJ2-3): EAGVVQSPRYKIIEKKQPVAFWCNPISGHNTLYWYLQNLGQGPELLIRYENEEAVDDSQLPKDRFSAERLKGVDSTLKIQPAELGDSAVYLCASSLFGGAADTQYFGPGTRLTVL.

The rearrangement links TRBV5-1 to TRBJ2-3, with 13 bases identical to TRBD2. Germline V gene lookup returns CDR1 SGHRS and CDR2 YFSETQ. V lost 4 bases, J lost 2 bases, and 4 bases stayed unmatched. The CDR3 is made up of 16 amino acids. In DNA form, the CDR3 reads TGCGCCAGCAGCCCGGGACTAGCGGGGTACACAGATACGCAGTATTTT. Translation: CASSPGLAGYTDTQYF. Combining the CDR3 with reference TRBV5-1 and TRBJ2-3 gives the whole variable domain KAGVTQTPRYLIKTRGQQVTLSCSPISGHRSVSWYQQTPGQGLQFLFEYFSETQRNKGNFPGRFSGRQFSNSRSEMNVSTLELGDSALYLCASSPGLAGYTDTQYFGPGTRLTVL.

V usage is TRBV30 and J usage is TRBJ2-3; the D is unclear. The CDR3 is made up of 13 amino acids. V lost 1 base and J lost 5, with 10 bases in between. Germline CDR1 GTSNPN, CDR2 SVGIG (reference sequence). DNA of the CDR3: TGTGCCTGGAGTGAAGCAGTAGGAGATACGCAGTATTTT. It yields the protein CAWSEAVGDTQYF. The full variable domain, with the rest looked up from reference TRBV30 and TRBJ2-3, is SQTIHQWPATLVQPVGSPLSLECTVEGTSNPNLYWYRQAAGRGLQLLFYSVGIGQISSEVPQNLSASRPQDRQFILSSKKLLLSDSGFYLCAWSEAVGDTQYFGPGTRLTVL.

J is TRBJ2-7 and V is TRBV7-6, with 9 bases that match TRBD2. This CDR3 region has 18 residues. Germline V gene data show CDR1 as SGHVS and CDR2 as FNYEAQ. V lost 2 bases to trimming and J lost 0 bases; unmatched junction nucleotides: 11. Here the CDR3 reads CASSLPLIEREDSYEQYF. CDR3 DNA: TGTGCCAGCAGCTTACCCCTTATTGAGCGGGAGGACTCCTACGAGCAGTACTTC.

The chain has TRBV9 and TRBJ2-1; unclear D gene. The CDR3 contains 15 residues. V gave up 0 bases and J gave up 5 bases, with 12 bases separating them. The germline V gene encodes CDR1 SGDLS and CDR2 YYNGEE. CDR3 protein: CASSVEWVPHNEQFF. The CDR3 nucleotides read TGTGCCAGCAGCGTAGAGTGGGTCCCCCACAATGAGCAGTTCTTC.

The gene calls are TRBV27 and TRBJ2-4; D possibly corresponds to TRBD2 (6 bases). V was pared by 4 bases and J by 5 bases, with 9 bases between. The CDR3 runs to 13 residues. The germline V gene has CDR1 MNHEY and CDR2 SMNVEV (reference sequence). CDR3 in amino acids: CASSSGLQNIQYF. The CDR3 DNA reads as TGTGCCAGCAGTTCCGGACTACAAAACATTCAGTACTTC.

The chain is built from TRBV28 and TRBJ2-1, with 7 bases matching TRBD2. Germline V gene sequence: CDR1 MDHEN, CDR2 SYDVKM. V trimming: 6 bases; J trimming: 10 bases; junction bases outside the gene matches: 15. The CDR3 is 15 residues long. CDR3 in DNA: TGTGCCAGCAGCCACCGGGCTCCGGGACTAATCGAGCAGTTCTTC. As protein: CASSHRAPGLIEQFF.

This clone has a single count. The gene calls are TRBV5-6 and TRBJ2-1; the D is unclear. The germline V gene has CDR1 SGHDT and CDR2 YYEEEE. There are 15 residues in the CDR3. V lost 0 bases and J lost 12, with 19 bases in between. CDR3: CASSLGHDTNERQFF. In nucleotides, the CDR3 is TGTGCCAGCAGCTTGGGGCACGACACTAATGAGCGGCAGTTCTTC.

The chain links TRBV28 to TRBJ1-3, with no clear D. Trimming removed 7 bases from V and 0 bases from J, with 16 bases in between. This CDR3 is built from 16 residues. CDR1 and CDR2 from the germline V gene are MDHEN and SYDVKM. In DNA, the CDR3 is TGTGCCAGCAATGGGTATTCGGGGAACTCTGGAAACACCATATATTTT. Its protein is CASNGYSGNSGNTIYF.

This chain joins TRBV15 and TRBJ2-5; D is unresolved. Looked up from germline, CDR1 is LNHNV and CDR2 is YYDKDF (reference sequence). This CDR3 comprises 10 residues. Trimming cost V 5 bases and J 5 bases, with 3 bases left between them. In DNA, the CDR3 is TGTGCCACCAGCGGGGAGACCCAGTACTTC. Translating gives CATSGETQYF. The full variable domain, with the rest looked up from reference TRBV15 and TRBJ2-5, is DAMVIQNPRYQVTQFGKPVTLSCSQTLNHNVMYWYQQKSSQAPKLLFHYYDKDFNNEADTPDNFQSRRPNTSFCFLDIRSPGLGDTAMYLCATSGETQYFGPGTRLLVL.

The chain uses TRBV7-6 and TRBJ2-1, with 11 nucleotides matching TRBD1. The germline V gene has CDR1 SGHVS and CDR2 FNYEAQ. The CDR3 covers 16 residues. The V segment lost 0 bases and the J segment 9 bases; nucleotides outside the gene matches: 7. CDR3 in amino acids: CASSLATDRGRTEQFF. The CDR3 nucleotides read TGTGCCAGCAGCTTAGCCACGGACAGGGGGCGGACTGAGCAGTTCTTC.

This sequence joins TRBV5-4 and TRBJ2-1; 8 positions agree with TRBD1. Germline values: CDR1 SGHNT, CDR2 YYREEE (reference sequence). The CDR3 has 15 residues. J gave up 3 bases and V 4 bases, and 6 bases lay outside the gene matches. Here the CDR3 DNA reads TGTGCCAGCAGCCCAACAGGGGGGATCTACAATGAGCAGTTCTTC. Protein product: CASSPTGGIYNEQFF.

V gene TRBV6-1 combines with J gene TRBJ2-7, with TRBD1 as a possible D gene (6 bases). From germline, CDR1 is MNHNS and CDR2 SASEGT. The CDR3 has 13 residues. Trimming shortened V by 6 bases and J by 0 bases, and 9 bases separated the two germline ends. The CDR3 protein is CASRTDSSYEQYF. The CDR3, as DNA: TGTGCCAGCAGGACGGACAGCTCCTACGAGCAGTACTTC.

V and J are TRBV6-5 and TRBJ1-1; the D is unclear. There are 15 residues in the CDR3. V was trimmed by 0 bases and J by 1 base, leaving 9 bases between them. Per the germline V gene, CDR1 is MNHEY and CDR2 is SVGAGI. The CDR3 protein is CASSYSRRENTEAFF. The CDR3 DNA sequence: TGTGCCAGCAGTTACTCGAGGAGGGAGAACACTGAAGCTTTCTTT.

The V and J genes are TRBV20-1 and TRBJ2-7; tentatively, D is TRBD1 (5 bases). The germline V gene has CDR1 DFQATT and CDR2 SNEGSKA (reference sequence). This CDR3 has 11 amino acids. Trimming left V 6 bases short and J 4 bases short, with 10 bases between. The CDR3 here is CSAPTEYEQYF. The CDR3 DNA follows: TGCAGTGCACCGACAGAATACGAGCAGTACTTC.

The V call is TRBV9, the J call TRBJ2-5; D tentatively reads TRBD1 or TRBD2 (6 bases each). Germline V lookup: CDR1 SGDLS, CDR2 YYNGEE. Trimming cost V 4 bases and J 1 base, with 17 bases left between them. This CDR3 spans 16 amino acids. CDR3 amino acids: CASSPRGGAGQETQYF. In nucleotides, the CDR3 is TGTGCCAGCAGCCCCCGAGGGGGAGCGGGCCAAGAGACCCAGTACTTC.

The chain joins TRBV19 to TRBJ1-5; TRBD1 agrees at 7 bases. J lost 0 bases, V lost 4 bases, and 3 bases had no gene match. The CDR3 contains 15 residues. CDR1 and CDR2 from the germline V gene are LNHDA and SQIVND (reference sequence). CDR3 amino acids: CASSRTGHSNQPQHF. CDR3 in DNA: TGTGCCAGTAGTAGGACAGGCCATAGCAATCAGCCCCAGCATTTT.

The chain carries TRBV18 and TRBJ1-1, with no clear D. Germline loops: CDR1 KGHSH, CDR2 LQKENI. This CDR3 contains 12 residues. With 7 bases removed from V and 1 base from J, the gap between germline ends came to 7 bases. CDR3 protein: CASLTGNTEAFF. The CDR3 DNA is TGTGCCAGCTTGACCGGGAACACTGAAGCTTTCTTT.

The CDR3 nucleotides are TGTGCCAGCAGCCGTAGACAGGGCCTTAATGAAAAACTGTTTTTT. This sequence encodes CASSRRQGLNEKLFF. V and J are TRBV13 and TRBJ1-4; 7 nucleotides align to TRBD1. The CDR3 is 15 residues long. CDR1 and CDR2 from the germline V gene are PRHDT and FYEKMQ (reference sequence). V was clipped by 5 bases and J by 4 bases; unmatched bases: 7.